One sample yielded the 19 T cell receptor beta chains listed below, sequenced in a study of human T cells and chemical hapten exposure. Time point indicated: patch test 3, about 24 weeks after DPC sensitization. Treatment noted: therapeutic diphenylcyclopropenone sensitization with weekly scalp DPC. From the RACE reads, TCRdb called clonotypes with MiXCR, one entry per CDR3 protein. The sample carries 95,000 to 150,000 distinct CDR3 sequences, about 11% recorded once. This material consisted of whole blood, taken in connection with sensitization to the hapten diphenylcyclopropenone (DPC). The receptors stem from a woman aged 45 to 65 with alopecia areata. Some clones in this sample may be carry-over from other donors' samples.

The chain carries TRBV3-1 and TRBJ1-5, with D possibly TRBD1 on 5 matching bases. Germline V gene lookup returns CDR1 LGHDT and CDR2 YNNKEL (reference sequence). V lost 3 bases and J 7 bases, leaving 13 bases between the germline ends. The CDR3 has 14 residues. CDR3 coding DNA: TGTGCCAGCAGCCATTGGGGCGAGGGGCAGCCCCAGCATTTT. Its protein product is CASSHWGEGQPQHF.

This clonotype was counted at least ten times. This chain links TRBV7-9 with TRBJ2-3; D unresolved. V dropped 5 bases and J dropped 6 bases, with 12 bases sitting between them. This CDR3 comprises 13 residues. Germline CDR1 and CDR2: SEHNR and FQNEAQ (reference sequence). The CDR3 nucleotides are TGTGCCAGCAGCCATGCTCTAGGGGATACGCAGTATTTT. Translation: CASSHALGDTQYF.

Ten or more counts support this clonotype. CDR3 DNA: TGTGCCAGCAGCTTAGCCGCTAGCGGGAGTTACAATGAGCAGTTCTTC. Protein product: CASSLAASGSYNEQFF. The J gene is TRBJ2-1, the V gene TRBV7-2; TRBD2 agrees at 10 bases. Germline-derived CDR1 and CDR2 are SGHTA and FQGNSA. V gave up 0 bases and J gave up 4 bases; unmatched junction bases: 3. The CDR3 is 16 amino acids.

This clonotype was observed a few times. The chain carries TRBV28 and TRBJ1-1, with D possibly TRBD1 on 5 matching bases. Germline loops: CDR1 MDHEN, CDR2 SYDVKM. The V end was cut by 8 bases, the J end by 11 bases, with 15 bases between. The CDR3 contains 11 residues. Written as DNA, the CDR3 is TGTGCCAGCGAATTTCAGGGTACTGCTTTCTTT. It is translated as CASEFQGTAFF.

The rearrangement uses TRBV30 and TRBJ2-3, with 10 positions matching TRBD2. The J segment lost 0 bases and the V segment lost 1 base, leaving 16 bases of the junction unmatched. The length of the CDR3 is 20 residues. CDR1 and CDR2 (germline): GTSNPN, SVGIG (reference sequence). The CDR3 DNA follows: TGTGCCTGGAGTGGAGGCGGAGCGGGAGGGCCAGGAAGGAGCACAGATACGCAGTATTTT. It translates to CAWSGGGAGGPGRSTDTQYF.

V gene TRBV5-4 combines with J gene TRBJ2-5; the match to TRBD2 covers 11 bases. V was pared by 5 bases and J by 3 bases, with 9 bases of the junction left unmatched. CDR1 is SGHNT and CDR2 is YYREEE in the germline V gene (reference sequence). The CDR3 has 16 amino acids. The CDR3 DNA reads TGTGCCAGCAGGCCGGGACTAGCGGCGGGGGAAGAGACCCAGTACTTC. It specifies CASRPGLAAGEETQYF.

Only a few counts were recorded for this clonotype. J is TRBJ2-1 and V is TRBV29-1; 7 nucleotides match TRBD2. The CDR3 has 13 residues. Germline values: CDR1 SQVTM, CDR2 ANQGSEA. Trimming removed 3 bases from V and 4 bases from J; junction bases left unmatched: 3. CDR3 amino acids: CSVERENYNEQFF. The CDR3 nucleotides read TGCAGCGTTGAGCGGGAGAATTACAATGAGCAGTTCTTC.

The chain employs TRBV9 and TRBJ2-6; TRBD2 agrees at 8 bases. Trimming at V came to 0 bases and at J to 1 base, leaving 15 bases not matched to a gene. The CDR3 spans 21 residues. CDR1 SGDLS and CDR2 YYNGEE come from the germline V gene. Written as DNA, the CDR3 is TGTGCCAGCAGCGTAGAGGTCCTCGGAGTGCGGGGGGAGTCTGGGGCCAACGTCCTGACTTTC. Protein product: CASSVEVLGVRGESGANVLTF.

About this clonotype: The junction does not match germline at one end; this may be a read error. The chain combines TRBV28 with TRBJ2-4; no definite D call. The CDR3 runs 11 residues. Per the germline V gene, CDR1 is MDHEN and CDR2 is SYDVKM. CDR3: CASALANIRYF. CDR3 nucleotides: TGTGCCAGCGCCCTCGCAAACATTCGGTACTTC.

The chain combines TRBV10-3 with TRBJ1-1; no clear D. Germline CDR1 and CDR2: ENHRY and SYGVKD. Trimming removed 3 bases at V and 1 base at J, with 6 bases between. The CDR3 runs 13 residues. The chain's CDR3 is CAISDTGNTEAFF. The CDR3 DNA is TGTGCCATCAGTGATACTGGGAACACTGAAGCTTTCTTT.

This clonotype was seen a few times. This chain connects TRBV24-1 to TRBJ2-1, with D hard to call. The CDR3 sequence is 13 residues long. CDR1 is KGHDR and CDR2 is SFDVKD in the germline V gene. Deletions cut 1 base from V and 9 bases from J, with 9 bases between. The CDR3 coding sequence is TGTGCCACCAGTGATTTCCTGGAGAGTGAGCAGTTCTTC. Protein: CATSDFLESEQFF.

Only a few counts were recorded for this clonotype. The chain links TRBV5-1 to TRBJ2-6; D remains ambiguous. V was clipped by 0 bases and J by 0 bases, with 4 bases between them. This CDR3 has 15 amino acids. Germline values: CDR1 SGHRS, CDR2 YFSETQ. The CDR3, as DNA: TGCGCCAGCAGCTTGGCAGTCTCTGGGGCCAACGTCCTGACTTTC. Its protein is CASSLAVSGANVLTF.

This clonotype was seen ten or more times. The J gene is TRBJ2-7, the V gene TRBV20-1, with TRBD1 as a possible D gene (6 bases). Trimming pared 1 base from V and 3 bases from J, leaving 16 bases between. This CDR3 comprises 15 residues. The germline CDR1 and CDR2 sequences are DFQATT and SNEGSKA (reference sequence). CDR3 bases: TGCAGTGCTAGAGGCATTACAGGGACGTACTACGAGCAGTACTTC. It specifies CSARGITGTYYEQYF.

The chain links TRBV2 to TRBJ1-1; D possibly corresponds to TRBD1 (5 bases). The CDR3 length is 14 residues. Trimming took 5 bases from V and 1 from J, leaving 11 bases between them. CDR1 and CDR2 from the germline V gene are SNHLY and FYNNEI. CDR3 sequence: CASSYRQKNTEAFF. CDR3 in DNA: TGTGCCAGCAGTTACAGGCAAAAGAACACTGAAGCTTTCTTT.

At least ten counts were recorded for this clonotype. The gene calls are TRBV7-2 and TRBJ2-3; D is uncertain. The CDR3 length is 14 residues. V lost 2 bases and J 4 bases, leaving 10 bases between the germline ends. Germline V lookup: CDR1 SGHTA, CDR2 FQGNSA. CDR3 sequence (DNA): TGTGCCAGCAGCTTAATTGGTCCGTCAGATACGCAGTATTTT. Its translation is CASSLIGPSDTQYF.

The rearrangement joins TRBV6-1 to TRBJ2-7; a possible D gene is TRBD2 (7 bases). V lost 4 bases, J lost 4 bases, and 14 bases lay in between. The germline V gene has CDR1 MNHNS and CDR2 SASEGT. The CDR3 length is 14 residues. The CDR3 nucleotides read TGTGCCAGCAGTGCCGCGGGGGCCCGGTACGAGCAGTACTTC. This translates into CASSAAGARYEQYF.

The rearrangement links TRBV5-1 to TRBJ2-3; 10 bases are shared with TRBD2. Trimming at V came to 0 bases and at J to 2 bases, leaving 6 bases not matched to a gene. This CDR3 is 17 amino acids long. Germline values: CDR1 SGHRS, CDR2 YFSETQ. The chain's CDR3 is CASSLGSSGGPTDTQYF. The CDR3 DNA is TGCGCCAGCAGCTTGGGGTCTAGCGGGGGTCCCACAGATACGCAGTATTTT.

This clonotype was recorded many times. V usage is TRBV12-3 or TRBV12-4 and J usage is TRBJ1-6; D is ambiguous. The CDR3 covers 15 residues. V was shortened by 6 bases and J by 2 bases, with 11 bases between the two germline ends. This CDR3 is CASRVGGAYNSPLHF. In DNA form, the CDR3 reads TGTGCCAGCAGAGTGGGTGGGGCCTATAATTCACCCCTCCACTTT.

This chain links TRBV2 with TRBJ2-3, with D hard to call. This CDR3 spans 15 amino acids. Trimming left V 3 bases short and J 0 bases short, with 10 bases between. The germline V gene encodes CDR1 SNHLY and CDR2 FYNNEI. CDR3 nucleotide sequence: TGTGCCAGCAGTGAGACACCTCTGAGCACAGATACGCAGTATTTT. It codes for CASSETPLSTDTQYF.